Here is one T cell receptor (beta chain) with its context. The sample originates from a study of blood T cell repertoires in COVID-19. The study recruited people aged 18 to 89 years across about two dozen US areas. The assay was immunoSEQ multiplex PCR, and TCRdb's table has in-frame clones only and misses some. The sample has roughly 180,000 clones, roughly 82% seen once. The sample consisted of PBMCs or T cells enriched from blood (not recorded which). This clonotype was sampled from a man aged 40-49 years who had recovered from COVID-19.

Here the CDR3 reads CASSLRTDATNEKLFF. The CDR3 DNA reads TGTGCCAGCAGCCTTCGGACAGATGCAACTAATGAAAAACTGTTTTTT. V and J are TRBV9 and TRBJ1-4, with D possibly TRBD1 on 6 matching bases. This CDR3 has 16 amino acids. Trimming removed 4 bases at V and 0 bases at J, with 13 bases between. Germline V gives CDR1 SGDLS, CDR2 YYNGEE.